The 30 T cell receptor beta chains listed next were all sequenced from one sample in a study of control samples from healthy donors and cancer patients. The assay was immunoSEQ multiplex PCR, and TCRdb's table has in-frame clones only and misses some. This sample has roughly 400,000 clones, with 75% to 95% found just once. The sequenced sample was PBMCs. The receptor set was obtained from a man in his forties with head and neck cancer.

The chain combines TRBV28 with TRBJ2-7, with D hard to call. V gave up 2 bases and J gave up 3 bases, with 11 bases separating them. The CDR3 sequence is 14 residues long. From germline, CDR1 is MDHEN and CDR2 SYDVKM. The CDR3 reads CASSLRPGYYEQYF. CDR3 bases: TGTGCCAGCAGTTTAAGGCCCGGATACTACGAGCAGTACTTC.

J is TRBJ1-6 and V is TRBV5-5; TRBD1 matches 8 bases. The germline V gene has CDR1 SGHKS and CDR2 YYEKEE (reference sequence). The CDR3 extends over 17 amino acids. V lost 4 bases, J lost 2 bases, and 8 bases stayed unmatched. CDR3 sequence: CASSLGQAQPYNSPLHF. CDR3 in DNA: TGTGCCAGCAGCCTGGGACAGGCTCAGCCCTATAATTCACCCCTCCACTTT. The full variable domain, in which reference TRBV5-5 and TRBJ1-6 provide the parts outside the CDR3, is DAGVTQSPTHLIKTRGQQVTLRCSPISGHKSVSWYQQVLGQGPQFIFQYYEKEERGRGNFPDRFSARQFPNYSSELNVNALLLGDSALYLCASSLGQAQPYNSPLHFGNGTRLTVT.

This chain links TRBV10-3 with TRBJ2-5; the match to TRBD2 covers 8 bases. Germline lookup yields CDR1 ENHRY and CDR2 SYGVKD. V dropped 10 bases and J dropped 5; count of bases not matched to a gene: 6. The CDR3 is 12 amino acids. CDR3 in amino acids: CATKAGEETQYF. In nucleotides, the CDR3 is TGTGCCACCAAAGCGGGAGAGGAGACCCAGTACTTC.

V is TRBV29-1 and J is TRBJ1-3; D gene unclear. CDR1 and CDR2 (germline): SQVTM, ANQGSEA. Trimming removed 3 bases at V and 0 bases at J, with 6 bases between. The CDR3 extends over 13 amino acids. The CDR3 nucleotides are TGCAGCGTTGAGTGGACCTCTGGAAACACCATATATTTT. Residues: CSVEWTSGNTIYF. Using reference TRBV29-1 and TRBJ1-3 for the parts outside the CDR3, the full variable domain is SAVISQKPSRDICQRGTSLTIQCQVDSQVTMMFWYRQQPGQSLTLIATANQGSEATYESGFVIDKFPISRPNLTFSTLTVSNMSPEDSSIYLCSVEWTSGNTIYFGEGSWLTVV.

This sequence joins TRBV5-1 and TRBJ1-6, with D possibly being TRBD1 (5 bases). From germline, CDR1 is SGHRS and CDR2 YFSETQ. The V and J ends lost 0 bases and 5 bases respectively, with 9 bases between them. This CDR3 region has 15 residues. Here the CDR3 reads CASSLDGGDNSPLHF. CDR3 coding DNA: TGCGCCAGCAGCTTGGATGGGGGAGATAATTCACCCCTCCACTTT.

The chain recombines TRBV10-3 with TRBJ2-7, with 14 bases lining up with TRBD2. Looked up from germline, CDR1 is ENHRY and CDR2 is SYGVKD. This CDR3 comprises 15 residues. The junction had 6 bases not matched to a gene; V was cut back by 8 bases and J by 3 bases. CDR3 protein: CAIGGTSGGSYEQYF. In DNA, the CDR3 is TGTGCCATCGGAGGGACTAGCGGGGGAAGCTACGAGCAGTACTTC.

This chain connects TRBV6-1 to TRBJ1-5; D uncertain. The CDR3 contains 15 residues. Germline V gene lookup returns CDR1 MNHNS and CDR2 SASEGT. Trimming removed 2 bases from V and 3 bases from J, with 11 bases in between. DNA of the CDR3: TGTGCCAGCAGTGAATACGGTTCATACAATCAGCCCCAGCATTTT. Amino acid sequence: CASSEYGSYNQPQHF.

This chain connects TRBV11-2 to TRBJ1-1; no definite D call. Trimming took 0 bases from V and 2 from J, leaving 13 bases between them. The CDR3 covers 16 residues. Per germline, CDR1 SGHAT and CDR2 FQNNGV. CDR3 region: CASSLDGERYNTEAFF. CDR3 DNA sequence: TGTGCCAGCAGCTTAGATGGGGAGAGGTATAACACTGAAGCTTTCTTT.

This clone was counted a few times. The chain uses TRBV29-1 and TRBJ2-7; no clear D. Deletions cut 8 bases from V and 0 bases from J, with 11 bases between. The CDR3 has 12 residues. CDR1 is SQVTM, CDR2 ANQGSEA, per germline. The CDR3 is CSFRLASYEQYF. Here the CDR3 DNA reads TGCAGCTTTCGATTGGCCTCCTACGAGCAGTACTTC.

This sequence joins TRBV2 and TRBJ1-1; D gene uncertain. The CDR3 is made up of 14 amino acids. V lost 4 bases and J 2 bases, leaving 11 bases between the germline ends. Germline CDR1 reads SNHLY; CDR2 reads FYNNEI. The CDR3, as DNA: TGTGCCAGCAGTGTCCGGCCGGGAAACACTGAAGCTTTCTTT. This encodes CASSVRPGNTEAFF.

The gene calls are TRBV4-2 and TRBJ1-2; TRBD1 might be the D (5 bases). This CDR3 has 18 residues. Germline CDR1 is LGHNA and CDR2 is YNFKEQ. Deletions cut 5 bases from V and 2 bases from J, with 24 bases between. The DNA of the CDR3 is TGTGCCAGCAGCGACACGGGCATGACAGAACTTCCGAACTATGGCTACACCTTC. Protein sequence: CASSDTGMTELPNYGYTF.

V usage is TRBV4-2 and J usage is TRBJ2-2; 9 positions agree with TRBD1. Losses at the gene ends were 5 bases for V and 6 bases for J; bases not matched to a gene: 10. Germline CDR1 and CDR2: LGHNA and YNFKEQ. This CDR3 spans 16 amino acids. The CDR3 sequence is CASSFPGTGSAGELFF. The CDR3 DNA is TGTGCCAGCAGCTTCCCCGGGACAGGGTCTGCCGGGGAGCTGTTTTTT.

This chain links TRBV30 with TRBJ1-1; no definite D call. V lost 3 bases, J lost 4 bases, and 15 bases lay in between. The germline CDR1 and CDR2 sequences are GTSNPN and SVGIG (reference sequence). The CDR3 is 14 residues long. CDR3 DNA sequence: TGTGCCTGGAGGGACCGGGCAGACGGCACTGAAGCTTTCTTT. This encodes CAWRDRADGTEAFF.

The chain joins TRBV9 to TRBJ2-1; D is uncertain. This CDR3 spans 13 amino acids. The ends were cut back, 1 base at V and 8 bases at J, with 10 bases in the middle. The germline CDR1 and CDR2 sequences are SGDLS and YYNGEE. The CDR3 DNA follows: TGTGCCAGCAGCGTACTAGGAAGCGATGAGCAGTTCTTC. Residues: CASSVLGSDEQFF.

This chain connects TRBV27 to TRBJ1-6; unclear D gene. Trimming removed 6 bases at V and 8 bases at J, with 11 bases between. Germline V gene lookup returns CDR1 MNHEY and CDR2 SMNVEV (reference sequence). The CDR3 sequence is 13 residues long. The CDR3: CASSPVSDSPLHF. The CDR3 DNA is TGTGCCAGCAGCCCGGTCAGCGATTCACCCCTCCACTTT.

V usage is TRBV2 and J usage is TRBJ1-3; D is undetermined. V gave up 1 base and J gave up 1 base, with 8 bases separating them. Germline V gene data show CDR1 as SNHLY and CDR2 as FYNNEI. This CDR3 comprises 15 residues. CDR3 coding DNA: TGTGCCAGCAGTGAAGGGCCAGTTTCTGGAAACACCATATATTTT. Protein product: CASSEGPVSGNTIYF.

CDR3 bases: TGTGCGACGGGAGTTGGGACTAGCGGGGACTTTCAAGAGACCCAGTACTTC. As protein: CATGVGTSGDFQETQYF. The chain combines TRBV7-7 with TRBJ2-5; TRBD2 agrees at 13 bases. Germline V gene lookup returns CDR1 SSHAT and CDR2 FNYEAQ (reference sequence). This CDR3 is built from 17 residues.

A word on this clone: The junction shows a germline mismatch at one end, possibly a read error. The chain is built from TRBV19 and TRBJ1-1, with D unresolved. In germline, CDR1 is LNHDA, CDR2 SQIVND (reference sequence). The CDR3 length is 12 residues. Here the CDR3 reads CASSIEFVGVIF. The CDR3 DNA reads TGTGCCAGTAGTATTGAATTCGTGGGAGTTATCTTT.

The chain joins TRBV5-8 to TRBJ1-1; no firm D call. Trimming pared 4 bases from V and 4 bases from J, leaving 5 bases between. CDR1 is SGHTS, CDR2 YDEGEE, per germline. This CDR3 is 11 amino acids long. Here the CDR3 DNA reads TGTGCCAGCAGCCGAGGCACTGAAGCTTTCTTT. Translated, it gives CASSRGTEAFF.

The rearrangement links TRBV29-1 to TRBJ2-3; TRBD2 aligns across 8 bases. CDR3 length: 14 amino acids. J lost 2 bases, V lost 4 bases, and 5 bases had no gene match. Germline V gene sequence: CDR1 SQVTM, CDR2 ANQGSEA. CDR3 in DNA: TGCAGCGTTGTAGATAGCGGGGCCACAGATACGCAGTATTTT. This encodes CSVVDSGATDTQYF.

The J gene is TRBJ1-6, the V gene TRBV30; D unclear. CDR1 GTSNPN and CDR2 SVGIG come from the germline V gene (reference sequence). The CDR3 is made up of 13 amino acids. Trimming removed 2 bases from V and 8 bases from J, with 10 bases in between. The DNA of the CDR3 is TGTGCCTGGAGTCGTCTAAGGGATTCACCCCTCCACTTT. It specifies CAWSRLRDSPLHF.

The gene calls are TRBV5-1 and TRBJ2-2; 9 bases fit TRBD1. Germline values: CDR1 SGHRS, CDR2 YFSETQ. V shed 2 bases and J 6 bases; nucleotides not matched to a gene: 8. The CDR3 has 16 amino acids. CDR3 residues: CASSFGTGFNPGELFF. CDR3 nucleotide sequence: TGCGCCAGCAGCTTCGGGACAGGGTTCAACCCCGGGGAGCTGTTTTTT.

The rearrangement uses TRBV21-1 and TRBJ1-5. TRBV21-1 has pseudogene status. There are 16 residues in the CDR3. For the CDR3, the DNA is TGTGCCAGCAGCAAACCGACGAGAGAGGGCAATCAGCCCCAGCATTTT. It codes for CASSKPTREGNQPQHF.

The gene calls are TRBV24-1 and TRBJ2-1, with D tentatively TRBD2 (5 bases). Germline V gives CDR1 KGHDR, CDR2 SFDVKD. Trimming pared 0 bases from V and 6 bases from J, leaving 17 bases between. The CDR3 sequence is 17 residues long. The CDR3 spells CATSDLPDGRGGNEQFF. The CDR3 DNA follows: TGTGCCACCAGTGATTTGCCGGATGGCAGAGGAGGCAATGAGCAGTTCTTC.

The genes are TRBV6-2 or TRBV6-3 and TRBJ2-2; D unresolved. The CDR3 consists of 14 residues. V was clipped by 2 bases and J by 2 bases, with 6 bases between them. Germline CDR1 MNHEY, CDR2 SVGEGT. CDR3 protein: CASSYAQNTGELFF. CDR3 nucleotides: TGTGCCAGCAGTTACGCGCAAAACACCGGGGAGCTGTTTTTT.

CDR3: CASSLGQGTQNYGYTF. The CDR3 nucleotides are TGTGCCAGCAGTTTGGGACAGGGGACCCAGAACTATGGCTACACCTTC. The chain recombines TRBV6-5 with TRBJ1-2, with TRBD1 identical over 10 bases. The CDR3 extends over 16 amino acids. The V and J ends lost 4 bases and 2 bases, in that order; junction bases with no gene match: 7. Germline loops: CDR1 MNHEY, CDR2 SVGAGI.

V gene TRBV6-6 combines with J gene TRBJ1-1, with 8 bases aligning to TRBD1. The CDR3 contains 17 residues. J gave up 5 bases and V 5 bases, and 16 bases lay outside the gene matches. Germline-derived CDR1 and CDR2 are MNHNY and SVGAGI (reference sequence). This CDR3 reads CASSLERTGRGETEAFF. The DNA of the CDR3 is TGTGCCAGCAGTCTAGAACGGACAGGGAGGGGTGAGACTGAAGCTTTCTTT.

The chain has TRBV4-1 and TRBJ2-5, with 8 bases aligning to TRBD2. The CDR3 has 16 residues. CDR1 is MGHRA, CDR2 YSYEKL, per germline. V gave up 0 bases and J gave up 5 bases; unmatched junction bases: 8. DNA for the CDR3: TGCGCCAGCAGCCAAGAGTGGGGGGCGGGAGGTGAGACCCAGTACTTC. It is translated as CASSQEWGAGGETQYF.

The rearrangement links TRBV5-8 to TRBJ2-6; D is possibly TRBD1 or TRBD2 (5 bases each). Per the germline V gene, CDR1 is SGHTS and CDR2 is YDEGEE. The CDR3 has 16 amino acids. Trimming stripped 2 bases from V and 0 bases from J, with 9 bases between. In nucleotides, the CDR3 is TGTGCCAGCAGCTTAACCGGGACCTCTGGGGCCAACGTCCTGACTTTC. Its translation: CASSLTGTSGANVLTF.

This chain connects TRBV28 to TRBJ2-3, with D perhaps matching TRBD1 (6 bases). With 1 base removed from V and 6 bases from J, the gap between germline ends came to 11 bases. Germline V gene data show CDR1 as MDHEN and CDR2 as SYDVKM. The CDR3 is 14 residues long. CDR3 amino acids: CASSLSHQGDTQYF. The CDR3 nucleotides are TGTGCCAGCAGTTTATCCCATCAGGGGGATACGCAGTATTTT.